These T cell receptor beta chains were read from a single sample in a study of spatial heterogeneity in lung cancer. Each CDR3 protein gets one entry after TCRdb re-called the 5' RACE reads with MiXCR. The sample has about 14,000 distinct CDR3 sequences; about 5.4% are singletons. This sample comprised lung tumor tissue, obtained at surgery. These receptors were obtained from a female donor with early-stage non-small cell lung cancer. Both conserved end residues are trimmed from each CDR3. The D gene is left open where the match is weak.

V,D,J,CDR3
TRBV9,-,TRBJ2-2,ASSVGLLSNTGELF
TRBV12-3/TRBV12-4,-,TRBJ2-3,ASSLGGSTDTQY
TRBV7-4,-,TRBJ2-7,ASSLKGLVGKFSYEQY
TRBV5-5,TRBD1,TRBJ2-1,ATRQGARNEQF
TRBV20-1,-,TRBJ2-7,SAEAGGDSIVQQY
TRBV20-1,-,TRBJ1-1,SAREGNTEAF
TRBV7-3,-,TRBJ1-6,ASSLTPDSPLH
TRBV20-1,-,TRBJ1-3,SAPVTPGGSGNTIY
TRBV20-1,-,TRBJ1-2,SATTAYGYT
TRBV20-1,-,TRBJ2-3,SAREATDTQY
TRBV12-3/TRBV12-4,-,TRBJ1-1,ASSKTEGMRAEAF
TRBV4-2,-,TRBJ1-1,ASSQDQGSLMGAF
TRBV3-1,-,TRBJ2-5,ASKGRVQETQY
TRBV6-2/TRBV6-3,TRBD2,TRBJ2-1,ATERGGLHNEQF
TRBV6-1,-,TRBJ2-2,ASLRGANTGELF
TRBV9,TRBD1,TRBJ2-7,ASSGARDRVGEQY
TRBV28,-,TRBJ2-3,ASSLGWAYTVSKDTQY
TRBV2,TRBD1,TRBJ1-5,ASRDGTGGYQPQH
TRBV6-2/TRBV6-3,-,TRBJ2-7,ASRVSYEQY
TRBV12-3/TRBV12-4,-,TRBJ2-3,ASSPAGSTDTQY
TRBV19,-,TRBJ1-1,ASSTRSTEAF
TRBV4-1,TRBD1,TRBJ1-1,ASSQIHRGNTEAF
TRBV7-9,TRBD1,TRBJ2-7,ASSLGTGWYEQY
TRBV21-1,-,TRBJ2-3,ASSKGTSGGFTDTQY
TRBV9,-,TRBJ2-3,ASSVGLTGVDTQY
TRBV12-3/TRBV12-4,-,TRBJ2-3,ASTTDTDTQY
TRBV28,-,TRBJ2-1,ASSWGVMRADEQF
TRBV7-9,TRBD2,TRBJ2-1,ASSTLQAGGYNEQF
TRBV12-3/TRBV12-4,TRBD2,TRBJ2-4,ASSLGLAGVNIQY
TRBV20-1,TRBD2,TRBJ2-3,SASQARGGGTDTQY
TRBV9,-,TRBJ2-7,ASSVGDSAYEQY
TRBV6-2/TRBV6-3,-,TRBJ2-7,ASSYSRSRMTYEQY
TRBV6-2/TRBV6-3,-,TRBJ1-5,ASRRDGNQPQH
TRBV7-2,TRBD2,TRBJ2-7,ASSSTRGGGYEQY
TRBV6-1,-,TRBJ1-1,ASSELTEAF
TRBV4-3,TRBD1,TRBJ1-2,ASRGGRVNGYT
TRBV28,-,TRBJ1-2,ASTIVGLYGYT
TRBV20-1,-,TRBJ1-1,SARGVRNTEAF
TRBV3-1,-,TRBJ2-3,ASSQGEGVHTDTQY
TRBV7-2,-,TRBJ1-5,ASSWTGDRPQH
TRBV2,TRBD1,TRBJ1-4,ASHRDRASTNEKLF
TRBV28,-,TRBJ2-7,ASLNGDTYEQY
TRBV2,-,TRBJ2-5,ASSERRAGGKTQY